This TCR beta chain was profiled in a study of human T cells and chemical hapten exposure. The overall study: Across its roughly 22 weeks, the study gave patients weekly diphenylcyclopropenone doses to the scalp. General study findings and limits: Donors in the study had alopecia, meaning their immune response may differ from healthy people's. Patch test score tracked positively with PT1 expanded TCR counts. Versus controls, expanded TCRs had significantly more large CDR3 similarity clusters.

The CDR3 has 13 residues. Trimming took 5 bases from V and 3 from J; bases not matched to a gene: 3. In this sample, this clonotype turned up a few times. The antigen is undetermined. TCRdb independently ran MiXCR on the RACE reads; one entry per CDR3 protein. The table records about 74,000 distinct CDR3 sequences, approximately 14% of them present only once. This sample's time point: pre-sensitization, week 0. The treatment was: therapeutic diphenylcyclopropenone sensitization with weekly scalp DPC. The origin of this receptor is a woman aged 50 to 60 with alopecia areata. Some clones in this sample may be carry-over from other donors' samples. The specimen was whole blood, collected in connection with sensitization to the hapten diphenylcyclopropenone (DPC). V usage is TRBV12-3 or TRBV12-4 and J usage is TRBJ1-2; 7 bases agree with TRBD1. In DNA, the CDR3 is TGTGCCAGCAGTCCGACAGGGTACTATGGCTACACCTTC. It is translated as CASSPTGYYGYTF.